Following are 18 T cell receptor beta chains from one sample sequenced in a study of T cell changes during pregnancy in multiple sclerosis. Only in-frame clones appear in the TCRdb table, and some are missing; sequencing was by immunoSEQ multiplex PCR. Of 85,000 to 110,000 clones listed, roughly nine tenths are singletons. Sequenced here: peripheral blood, sampled after pregnancy. The receptors shown here come from a female donor with multiple sclerosis, enrolled in a pregnancy study.

The gene calls are TRBV18 and TRBJ2-3; TRBD1 might be the D (6 bases). The germline V and J ends were trimmed by 3 bases and 6 bases, with 10 bases remaining between them. Germline V lookup: CDR1 KGHSH, CDR2 LQKENI. This CDR3 comprises 13 residues. CDR3 DNA sequence: TGTGCCAGCTCACCGCACAGGGATGATACGCAGTATTTT. This encodes CASSPHRDDTQYF.

CDR3 DNA: TGTGCCATCAGTGATCCTGGACAGGGGGTTCCCTATGGCTACACCTTC. Amino acid sequence: CAISDPGQGVPYGYTF. The chain carries TRBV10-3 and TRBJ1-2; 10 bases map to TRBD1. The CDR3 runs to 16 residues. J was trimmed by 4 bases and V by 3 bases; bases with no gene match: 8. CDR1 is ENHRY, CDR2 SYGVKD, per germline.

The gene calls are TRBV4-1 and TRBJ2-7; 8 bases fit TRBD1. The germline V gene encodes CDR1 MGHRA and CDR2 YSYEKL. The CDR3 has 17 amino acids. V gave up 4 bases and J gave up 4 bases; unmatched junction bases: 15. The CDR3 loop reads CASSPDETDRGRYEQYF. CDR3 nucleotide sequence: TGCGCCAGCAGCCCCGACGAGACCGACAGGGGTAGGTACGAGCAGTACTTC.

V gene TRBV10-1 combines with J gene TRBJ2-3, with TRBD1 identical over 8 bases. Germline V lookup: CDR1 WNHNN, CDR2 SYGVQD (reference sequence). This CDR3 spans 13 amino acids. The V segment lost 8 bases and the J segment 1 base; nucleotides outside the gene matches: 2. The CDR3 reads CASSTGGTDTQYF. In DNA form, the CDR3 reads TGCGCCAGCTCGACAGGGGGCACAGATACGCAGTATTTT.

The chain combines TRBV7-8 with TRBJ2-1, with 8 bases identical to TRBD2. The CDR3 consists of 15 residues. Germline V gene sequence: CDR1 SGHVS, CDR2 FQNEAQ. V trimming: 8 bases; J trimming: 3 bases; junction bases outside the gene matches: 9. The CDR3 sequence: CASGSGGYYYNEQFF. The CDR3, as DNA: TGTGCCAGCGGTTCGGGGGGGTATTACTACAATGAGCAGTTCTTC.

This sequence joins TRBV9 and TRBJ1-6; D is possibly TRBD1 (5 bases). Deletions cut 5 bases from V and 7 bases from J, with 16 bases between. There are 15 residues in the CDR3. Looked up from germline, CDR1 is SGDLS and CDR2 is YYNGEE. The CDR3 DNA reads as TGTGCCAGCAGTCCCTACCAGGGAGGCAATTCACCCCTCCACTTT. This codes for CASSPYQGGNSPLHF.

This chain joins TRBV18 and TRBJ1-1; possible D gene TRBD1, 6 bases. The CDR3 runs to 14 residues. Trimming left V 4 bases short and J 5 bases short, with 14 bases between. Germline values: CDR1 KGHSH, CDR2 LQKENI. The CDR3 sequence: CASSLKQGVTEAFF. In DNA, the CDR3 is TGTGCCAGCTCACTAAAACAGGGAGTTACTGAAGCTTTCTTT. The full variable domain, rest sourced from reference TRBV18 and TRBJ1-1, is NAGVMQNPRHLVRRRGQEARLRCSPMKGHSHVYWYRQLPEEGLKFMVYLQKENIIDESGMPKERFSAEFPKEGPSILRIQQVVRGDSAAYFCASSLKQGVTEAFFGQGTRLTVV.

The V call is TRBV18, the J call TRBJ2-1; 10 bases line up with TRBD1. V lost 3 bases to trimming and J lost 13 bases; unmatched junction nucleotides: 15. The CDR3 has 16 amino acids. CDR1 and CDR2 (germline): KGHSH, LQKENI. The DNA for the CDR3 is TGTGCCAGCTCACCGCCGGGACAGGGGACGAGCCTAGACCAGTTCTTC. Amino acids: CASSPPGQGTSLDQFF.

The V call is TRBV11-2, the J call TRBJ2-7; D ambiguous. Trimming pared 5 bases from V and 0 bases from J, leaving 14 bases between. The V gene's germline CDR1 is SGHAT and CDR2 FQNNGV. There are 15 residues in the CDR3. The CDR3 spells CASSDDSYGSYEQYF. For the CDR3, the DNA is TGTGCCAGCAGCGACGACTCTTATGGCTCCTACGAGCAGTACTTC. Based on the CDR3 plus reference TRBV11-2 and TRBJ2-7, the full variable domain is EAGVAQSPRYKIIEKRQSVAFWCNPISGHATLYWYQQILGQGPKLLIQFQNNGVVDDSQLPKDRFSAERLKGVDSTLKIQPAKLEDSAVYLCASSDDSYGSYEQYFGPGTRLTVT.

The rearrangement joins TRBV18 to TRBJ1-4, with a possible D match to TRBD1 (6 bases). Germline CDR1 reads KGHSH; CDR2 reads LQKENI. V was trimmed by 5 bases and J by 0 bases, leaving 13 bases between them. This CDR3 contains 16 residues. The CDR3 nucleotides are TGTGCCAGCTCAATCCGACAGGATGCAACTAATGAAAAACTGTTTTTT. Its protein is CASSIRQDATNEKLFF.

V is TRBV7-9 and J is TRBJ2-5, with TRBD2 identical over 7 bases. This CDR3 contains 17 residues. Per germline, CDR1 SEHNR and CDR2 FQNEAQ (reference sequence). The V and J ends lost 1 base and 1 base, in that order; junction bases with no gene match: 9. CDR3 sequence: CASSLGGGGAFQETQYF. In DNA form, the CDR3 reads TGTGCCAGCAGCTTAGGTGGGGGAGGGGCCTTCCAAGAGACCCAGTACTTC.

The chain couples TRBV5-1 to TRBJ2-6, with a weak D call TRBD1 (6 bases). Germline values: CDR1 SGHRS, CDR2 YFSETQ. The CDR3 runs 15 residues. V was clipped by 7 bases and J by 0 bases, with 11 bases between them. CDR3 region: CASGTGISGANVLTF. CDR3 nucleotides: TGCGCCAGCGGAACAGGGATCTCTGGGGCCAACGTCCTGACTTTC.

This clone turned up a few times. V and J are TRBV7-6 and TRBJ1-2, with TRBD1 matching 8 bases. The trim removed 2 bases at V and 8 bases at J, leaving 4 bases unmatched. There are 13 residues in the CDR3. Looked up from germline, CDR1 is SGHVS and CDR2 is FNYEAQ. This CDR3 is CASSLPGGNGYTF. For the CDR3, the DNA is TGTGCCAGCAGCTTACCAGGGGGCAACGGCTACACCTTC.

This clone has just one count. The rearrangement uses TRBV2 and TRBJ1-6; TRBD1 aligns across 7 bases. The germline gives CDR1 SNHLY, CDR2 FYNNEI. The CDR3 covers 18 residues. V trimming: 6 bases; J trimming: 5 bases; junction bases outside the gene matches: 16. The CDR3 loop reads CASRGTRQGPLNNSPLHF. In DNA form, the CDR3 reads TGTGCCAGCAGGGGAACTAGACAGGGACCGTTGAATAATTCACCCCTCCACTTT.

This chain links TRBV18 with TRBJ2-4, with TRBD2 matching 10 bases. CDR3 length: 17 amino acids. Germline CDR1 is KGHSH and CDR2 is LQKENI. Losses at the gene ends were 3 bases for V and 0 bases for J; bases not matched to a gene: 5. The CDR3 coding sequence is TGTGCCAGCTCACCTAGGACTAGCGGTCTAGCCAAAAACATTCAGTACTTC. Translating gives CASSPRTSGLAKNIQYF. Filled out from reference TRBV18 and TRBJ2-4, the complete variable domain reads NAGVMQNPRHLVRRRGQEARLRCSPMKGHSHVYWYRQLPEEGLKFMVYLQKENIIDESGMPKERFSAEFPKEGPSILRIQQVVRGDSAAYFCASSPRTSGLAKNIQYFGAGTRLSVL.

V usage is TRBV21-1 and J usage is TRBJ2-7; the DNA was not compared with TRBD2, the D call given in the table. TRBV21-1 is labeled a pseudogene. The CDR3 is made up of 19 amino acids. The CDR3 bases are TGTGCCAGCAGCAAAGACAGGTTCAGGGCTAGCGGGACCTCCTACGAGCAGTACTTC. It encodes CASSKDRFRASGTSYEQYF.

The rearrangement uses TRBV2 and TRBJ2-7, with 11 positions matching TRBD1. The CDR3 is made up of 14 amino acids. The J segment lost 2 bases and the V segment lost 7 bases, leaving 4 bases of the junction unmatched. CDR1 SNHLY and CDR2 FYNNEI come from the germline V gene. The CDR3 protein is CASIGTGGPYEQYF. CDR3 nucleotides: TGTGCCAGCATCGGGACAGGGGGTCCCTACGAGCAGTACTTC. Together with reference TRBV2 and TRBJ2-7, the CDR3 gives the full variable domain: EPEVTQTPSHQVTQMGQEVILRCVPISNHLYFYWYRQILGQKVEFLVSFYNNEISEKSEIFDDQFSVERPDGSNFTLKIRSTKLEDSAMYFCASIGTGGPYEQYFGPGTRLTVT.

The chain carries TRBV15 and TRBJ1-1; D not resolved. The V gene lost 0 bases and the J gene lost 0 bases, with 5 bases spanning the gap. This CDR3 has 14 amino acids. Germline V CDR1 and CDR2: LNHNV, YYDKDF (reference sequence). CDR3 amino acids: CATSREHLNTEAFF. CDR3 bases: TGTGCCACCAGCAGAGAACATTTGAACACTGAAGCTTTCTTT.